The sequence of this T cell receptor (beta chain) was determined in a study of T cells in women clearing cervical HPV infection. Study as a whole: Blood came at first lesion visit for cases, post-clearance for controls.

Turning to this clone: Its matching antigen is unknown. The CDR3 extends 3 residues past the end of the read, so its final part is completed from the germline J gene.

The data were produced by immunoSEQ multiplex PCR, yet TCRdb's version contains in-frame clones alone and is incomplete. In all, the sample yields fewer than 50,000 clones. Study-wide findings and caveats: T-cell numbers per sample were unknown and may explain richness differences. CIN3+ cases had significantly higher TCR richness than controls; evenness did not differ.

Trimming cost V 5 bases and J 3 bases, with 10 bases left between them. Germline values: CDR1 LNHDA, CDR2 SQIVND (reference sequence). The CDR3 sequence is 13 residues long. This receptor was taken from a woman aged 18-70 years with a cervical HPV16 infection that either progressed to CIN3+ or cleared (not recorded which). Sequenced material: blood buffy coat. The J gene is TRBJ1-2, the V gene TRBV19; possible D gene TRBD1, 6 bases. The CDR3 bases that were read are TGTGCCAGTAGTTTGGAGGGGGACTATGGC. This gives the protein CASSLEGDYG. The full CDR3 reads CASSLEGDYGYTF.